This entry describes one T cell receptor (beta chain). The data were taken from a study of shared clonotypes between healthy human individuals. Profiling relied on immunoSEQ multiplex PCR, and the TCRdb table lists in-frame clones only, not all of them. Of more than 900,000 clones in the sample, 75% to 85% were seen once. This CDR3 spans 15 amino acids. Germline lookup yields CDR1 MNHEY and CDR2 SVGAGI. V was pared by 2 bases and J by 4 bases, with 4 bases of the junction left unmatched. Sequencing was performed on memory CD4+ T cells from PBMCs. Regarding subset: CD45RA-negative fraction. The TCR originated in a man aged 18 to 29 in good health. Some clones in this sample may be carry-over from other donors' samples. The rearrangement uses TRBV6-5 and TRBJ1-2, with 10 bases aligning to TRBD1. CDR3 nucleotides: TGTGCCAGCAGTTACACGACAGGGGGCGCCTATGGCTACACCTTC. It specifies CASSYTTGGAYGYTF.